The clone carrying this TCR beta chain was detected a few times. Its specificity is unknown. The germline V gene has CDR1 DFQATT and CDR2 SNEGSKA (reference sequence). Deletions cut 4 bases from V and 8 bases from J, with 17 bases between. The CDR3 extends over 13 amino acids. This sample was taken from a study of blood T cells in healthy people across ages. With a J-beta primer mix and a sample-barcoded 5' primer, a second PCR ran about 6 to 11 cycles. TCRdb redid the calling of the 5' RACE reads with MiXCR, one entry per CDR3 protein. The sample consists of over 1,500,000 distinct CDR3 sequences, more than 35% of them appearing once. Study-level points and caveats: Roughly linearly, TCR beta diversity per million T cells fell as age increased. Diversity figures derived from one million T cells were judged to underestimate the true value.

The origin of this receptor is a human donor in good health. The sequencing sample was made of blood. The chain joins TRBV20-1 to TRBJ1-2; weak D call: TRBD1 (5 bases). The CDR3 nucleotides are TGCAGTGCTACCCCTATGGCGGGGACGGGCTACACCTTC. It specifies CSATPMAGTGYTF.